The 20 T cell receptor beta chains below all came from one sample that was sequenced in a study of T cell repertoires in cytomegalovirus infection (dated by TCRdb to between 2017 and 2020). Sequencing instrument: Illumina HiSeq 1500. TCRdb itself trimmed the public reads at Q25 with fastp, ran MiXCR and retained productive beta chains. All rows with the same CDR3 protein become a single entry with the most common DNA and genes. For this sample there are 150,000 to 200,000 distinct CDR3 sequences; approximately 19% appear just once. Of the sample, around 3.1% is held by the ten largest clones. Source material: PBMCs. The receptors shown here come from a human donor in good health (CMV status not recorded). Some clones in this sample may be carry-over from other donors' samples.

This clonotype was counted between two and nine times. V usage is TRBV12-3 or TRBV12-4 and J usage is TRBJ2-7; D may be TRBD1 (6 bases). The CDR3 extends over 15 amino acids. The V end lost 6 bases, the J end lost 2 bases, and 17 bases lay between the germline ends. CDR3 sequence (DNA): TGTGCCAGCAGCCCTTCTTGGGGGCTTCCCTACGAGCAGTACTTC. It codes for CASSPSWGLPYEQYF.

This chain connects TRBV5-4 to TRBJ2-2; D is ambiguous. This CDR3 comprises 15 residues. The V gene's germline CDR1 is SGHNT and CDR2 YYREEE (reference sequence). Trimming stripped 0 bases from V and 6 bases from J, with 12 bases between. DNA for the CDR3: TGTGCCAGCAGCTTGGTGCAGTTCAACGCCGGGGAGCTGTTTTTT. Translation gives CASSLVQFNAGELFF.

This clonotype has ten or more counts. J is TRBJ2-1 and V is TRBV7-3, with TRBD2 as a possible D gene (5 bases). V was clipped by 5 bases and J by 6 bases, with 17 bases between them. The CDR3 runs 15 residues. The germline V gene encodes CDR1 SGHTA and CDR2 FQGTGA. The CDR3 protein is CASSPLRAARNEQFF. The CDR3 DNA is TGTGCCAGCAGCCCCCTGCGGGCCGCACGCAATGAGCAGTTCTTC.

The table lists this clonotype with a count of one. This chain links TRBV23-1 with TRBJ1-1, with a possible D match to TRBD1 (5 bases). TRBV23-1 is labeled an ORF, and its function is uncertain. Trimming stripped 4 bases from V and 3 bases from J, with 12 bases between. The CDR3 runs 14 residues. CDR3 sequence reads: CASSLMGRDTEAFF. DNA for the CDR3: TGCGCCAGCAGTCTCATGGGGCGGGACACTGAAGCTTTCTTT.

A few counts support this clonotype. J is TRBJ1-2 and V is TRBV2; possible D gene TRBD1, 6 bases. Deletions cut 6 bases from V and 3 bases from J, with 17 bases between. CDR3 length: 15 residues. From germline, CDR1 is SNHLY and CDR2 FYNNEI. The CDR3: CASSPGGASDYGYTF. In DNA form, the CDR3 reads TGTGCCAGCAGCCCGGGGGGGGCTTCAGACTATGGCTACACCTTC. The entire variable domain, with the rest obtained from reference TRBV2 and TRBJ1-2, is as follows: EPEVTQTPSHQVTQMGQEVILRCVPISNHLYFYWYRQILGQKVEFLVSFYNNEISEKSEIFDDQFSVERPDGSNFTLKIRSTKLEDSAMYFCASSPGGASDYGYTFGSGTRLTVV.

This clonotype was seen a handful of times. The rearrangement joins TRBV28 to TRBJ2-3; D gene uncertain. Per the germline V gene, CDR1 is MDHEN and CDR2 is SYDVKM. This CDR3 spans 14 amino acids. V was cut by 1 base and J by 1 base, with 6 bases left in between. The CDR3 nucleotides are TGTGCCAGCAGTTTATTACTACGCACAGATACGCAGTATTTT. It specifies CASSLLLRTDTQYF.

This clonotype has a count of ten or more. V gene TRBV7-8 combines with J gene TRBJ2-3, with TRBD2 identical over 12 bases. Losses at the gene ends were 5 bases for V and 0 bases for J; bases not matched to a gene: 9. This CDR3 has 18 residues. Germline CDR1 and CDR2: SGHVS and FQNEAQ. This CDR3 is CASSLLAGGSASTDTQYF. The CDR3 DNA reads TGTGCCAGCAGCCTACTAGCGGGAGGCTCGGCTAGCACAGATACGCAGTATTTT.

This clonotype was seen only a few times. The chain carries TRBV7-9 and TRBJ1-2; the D gene is possibly TRBD1 (5 bases). The CDR3 runs 16 residues. Per the germline V gene, CDR1 is SEHNR and CDR2 is FQNEAQ (reference sequence). Trimming removed 3 bases from V and 0 bases from J, with 14 bases in between. CDR3 in amino acids: CASSLADRDANYGYTF. The CDR3 DNA reads as TGTGCCAGCAGCTTGGCCGACAGAGATGCTAACTATGGCTACACCTTC.

This clonotype was recorded only once. The chain employs TRBV5-6 and TRBJ1-2; D remains ambiguous. Germline V gives CDR1 SGHDT, CDR2 YYEEEE. The length of the CDR3 is 13 residues. Trimming took off 3 bases at V and 3 bases at J, with 9 bases between the two ends. The DNA of the CDR3 is TGTGCCAGCAGCTCGGACTCTCACTATGGCTACACCTTC. Protein: CASSSDSHYGYTF. The variable domain in full, with the rest retrieved from reference TRBV5-6 and TRBJ1-2, is DAGVTQSPTHLIKTRGQQVTLRCSPKSGHDTVSWYQQALGQGPQFIFQYYEEEERQRGNFPDRFSGHQFPNYSSELNVNALLLGDSALYLCASSSDSHYGYTFGSGTRLTVV.

This clonotype was counted between two and nine times. V gene TRBV7-3 combines with J gene TRBJ2-1, with 7 nucleotides matching TRBD2. J lost 6 bases, V lost 2 bases, and 7 bases had no gene match. The CDR3 consists of 15 residues. Germline CDR1 reads SGHTA; CDR2 reads FQGTGA. CDR3 amino acids: CASSLWAGRGNEQFF. CDR3 nucleotide sequence: TGTGCCAGCAGCTTATGGGCGGGGAGGGGCAATGAGCAGTTCTTC.

This clonotype has more than one count but fewer than ten. V usage is TRBV6-6 and J usage is TRBJ1-1; D remains ambiguous. Germline V gene sequence: CDR1 MNHNY, CDR2 SVGAGI (reference sequence). The CDR3 is 13 amino acids. V dropped 2 bases and J dropped 6 bases, with 10 bases sitting between them. CDR3 in amino acids: CASSYPKPAEAFF. The CDR3 region has the DNA TGTGCCAGCAGTTACCCTAAGCCGGCTGAAGCTTTCTTT.

In its sample, this clonotype was seen many times. J is TRBJ2-6 and V is TRBV7-2; D remains unclear. The CDR3 length is 14 residues. Trimming stripped 2 bases from V and 9 bases from J, with 11 bases between. Germline V gives CDR1 SGHTA, CDR2 FQGNSA. CDR3 in amino acids: CASSLMGWSNVLTF. CDR3 coding DNA: TGTGCCAGCAGCTTAATGGGGTGGAGCAACGTCCTGACTTTC.

V and J are TRBV2 and TRBJ1-6; a weak D match, TRBD1 (6 bases). Trimming shortened V by 2 bases and J by 7 bases, and 15 bases separated the two germline ends. The germline V gene has CDR1 SNHLY and CDR2 FYNNEI. The CDR3 spans 16 residues. The CDR3, as DNA: TGTGCCAGCAGTGAAAACGGACAGCCCGTGAATTCACCCCTCCACTTT. Translated: CASSENGQPVNSPLHF.

This clonotype was detected only a few times. The rearrangement uses TRBV12-3 or TRBV12-4 and TRBJ2-2; 11 bases fit TRBD2. This CDR3 has 15 residues. The V gene end was trimmed by 8 bases and the J gene end by 7 bases; junction bases not matched to a gene: 9. Written as DNA, the CDR3 is TGTGCCAGCCGGACTAGCGGGCGGTCCGACGGGGAGCTGTTTTTT. It yields the protein CASRTSGRSDGELFF.

This clonotype was seen ten or more times. The chain combines TRBV7-2 with TRBJ2-1, with D perhaps given as TRBD1 or TRBD2 (5 bases each). The CDR3 has 13 amino acids. The V gene's germline CDR1 is SGHTA and CDR2 FQGNSA. V was cut by 3 bases and J by 7 bases, with 10 bases left in between. The CDR3 bases are TGTGCCAGCAGCTTGGGACCTCAGAATGAGCAGTTCTTC. It codes for CASSLGPQNEQFF.

This chain joins TRBV7-9 and TRBJ2-3; TRBD2 matches at 10 bases. The germline V gene encodes CDR1 SEHNR and CDR2 FQNEAQ (reference sequence). CDR3 length equals 15 residues. After removal of 6 bases from V and 0 bases from J, the junction contained 3 bases not matched to a gene. CDR3 in amino acids: CASRPLAGSTDTQYF. The CDR3 DNA reads TGTGCCAGCAGACCACTAGCGGGGAGCACAGATACGCAGTATTTT.

In DNA form, the CDR3 reads TGCGCCAGCAGCTTGGGGTTTCCGCTCCAAGAGACCCAGTACTTC. It specifies CASSLGFPLQETQYF. The rearrangement joins TRBV5-1 to TRBJ2-5, with unresolved D. Germline V lookup: CDR1 SGHRS, CDR2 YFSETQ. The CDR3 totals 15 residues. The V end lost 0 bases, the J end lost 1 base, and 10 bases lay between the germline ends. Drawing the rest from reference TRBV5-1 and TRBJ2-5, the complete variable domain is KAGVTQTPRYLIKTRGQQVTLSCSPISGHRSVSWYQQTPGQGLQFLFEYFSETQRNKGNFPGRFSGRQFSNSRSEMNVSTLELGDSALYLCASSLGFPLQETQYFGPGTRLLVL.

In this sample, this clonotype turned up a few times. This chain joins TRBV6-5 and TRBJ2-7; perhaps TRBD1 as D (7 bases). The germline V and J ends were trimmed by 0 bases and 0 bases, with 9 bases remaining between them. The CDR3 is 15 residues long. The germline V gene has CDR1 MNHEY and CDR2 SVGAGI. For the CDR3, the DNA is TGTGCCAGCAGTTACTCGCAGGGGGGCTCCTACGAGCAGTACTTC. Amino acids: CASSYSQGGSYEQYF.

This clonotype has a count of ten or more. The chain combines TRBV4-1 with TRBJ2-3, with D perhaps being TRBD1 or TRBD2 (5 bases each). The V end was cut by 4 bases, the J end by 6 bases, with 20 bases between. Looked up from germline, CDR1 is MGHRA and CDR2 is YSYEKL. This CDR3 contains 16 residues. CDR3 in DNA: TGCGCCAGCAGCCCAAGCAACAGTGAGGGGTCGGATACGCAGTATTTT. It encodes CASSPSNSEGSDTQYF.

This clonotype was seen only a few times. The CDR3 loop is CASSAATGAVYGYTF. The CDR3 bases are TGTGCCAGCAGTGCTGCGACAGGAGCCGTCTATGGCTACACCTTC. This rearrangement joins TRBV6-8 to TRBJ1-2; perhaps TRBD1 as D (6 bases). This CDR3 is built from 15 residues. Germline lookup yields CDR1 MNHGY and CDR2 SAAAGT. The V and J ends lost 5 bases and 4 bases respectively, with 17 bases between them.